This TCR beta chain was documented in a study of blood T cells in healthy people across ages. Overall study results and limits: Since the PBMCs were unsorted, naive and antigen-experienced cells could not be conclusively compared. Versus aged donors, long-lived donors had higher diversity and more naive CD4+ cells.

This clonotype was observed a handful of times. Its specificity is unknown. The use of a sample-barcoded 5' primer and a J-beta primer mix characterized a second PCR of roughly 7 to 11 cycles. Each TCR beta cDNA got a 12-nucleotide random molecular identifier. From the 5' RACE reads, TCRdb called clonotypes with MiXCR, one entry per CDR3 protein. Among approximately 810,000 distinct CDR3 sequences listed, roughly 34% were seen once. Germline V CDR1 and CDR2: SGHTA, FQGNSA. CDR3 size: 16 residues. J lost 1 base, V lost 2 bases, and 5 bases had no gene match. The V call is TRBV7-2, the J call TRBJ2-3; 8 nucleotides line up with TRBD1. This TCR was recovered from a man aged 18 to 30 in good health. The sequencing input was blood. CDR3 bases: TGTGCCAGCAGCTTAAATCCGACAGGGGGCACAGATACGCAGTATTTT. Translation: CASSLNPTGGTDTQYF.